These 5 T cell receptor beta chains originate from one sample sequenced in a study of PD-1 blockade in classical Hodgkin lymphoma. All patients experienced relapse after autologous stem cell transplantation, and brentuximab vedotin exposure was variable. From thawed PBMCs, CD4+ T cells were purified using magnetic negative selection. The data were produced by immunoSEQ multiplex PCR, yet TCRdb's version contains in-frame clones alone and is incomplete. The sample has about 16,000 clones; around 85% are singletons. The material sequenced was CD4+ T cells from blood, taken at baseline. Receptors originate from a human donor with classical Hodgkin lymphoma.

This clone occurred once. J is TRBJ1-5 and V is TRBV10-3; 7 nucleotides align to TRBD1. This CDR3 is 16 amino acids long. J lost 0 bases, V lost 2 bases, and 4 bases had no gene match. The germline V gene encodes CDR1 ENHRY and CDR2 SYGVKD. The CDR3, as DNA: TGTGCCATCAGTGAGGGGACAGTCTTTAGCAATCAGCCCCAGCATTTT. Its protein is CAISEGTVFSNQPQHF.

The genes are TRBV5-8 and TRBJ2-7, with 11 bases identical to TRBD2. This CDR3 comprises 15 residues. Germline lookup yields CDR1 SGHTS and CDR2 YDEGEE. Losses at the gene ends were 3 bases for V and 6 bases for J; bases not matched to a gene: 8. DNA for the CDR3: TGTGCCAGCAGCTCCGGGACTAGCGGCGTCAGCGAGCAGTACTTC. It encodes CASSSGTSGVSEQYF.

This clone has only a few counts. The genes are TRBV28 and TRBJ1-2; D is undetermined. The CDR3 sequence is 12 residues long. V was trimmed by 5 bases and J by 4 bases, leaving 8 bases between them. CDR1 and CDR2 (germline): MDHEN, SYDVKM. The CDR3 region is CASSVRGYGYTF. Here the CDR3 DNA reads TGTGCCAGCAGTGTTCGGGGCTATGGCTACACCTTC.

This clone occurred once. This chain uses TRBV6-5 with TRBJ2-5; 7 positions agree with TRBD1. Judging by the DNA end, TRBJ2-7 fits better; the J call may be wrong. From germline, CDR1 is MNHEY and CDR2 SVGAGI. The CDR3 is 11 residues long. The CDR3 DNA follows: TGTGCCAGCGGACAGGCCTACGAGCAGTACTTC. Amino acid sequence: CASGQAYEQYF.

The chain has TRBV5-1 and TRBJ1-4; D is perhaps TRBD1 (6 bases). The CDR3 covers 12 residues. V was clipped by 4 bases and J by 8 bases, with 9 bases between them. The germline V gene has CDR1 SGHRS and CDR2 YFSETQ. In nucleotides, the CDR3 is TGCGCCAGCAGCGAGGACAGAGAAAAACTGTTTTTT. Protein: CASSEDREKLFF.